One and the same sample provided the 26 T cell receptor beta chains below, sequenced in a study of T cells in localized non-small cell lung cancer. Assay used: immunoSEQ multiplex PCR; TCRdb lists only in-frame clones, some missing. The table shows fewer than 8,000 clones, with roughly 92% occurring only once. Sample: peripheral blood, taken before any cancer treatment. All receptors come from a woman aged 40-69 years with stage I lung adenocarcinoma.

The J gene is TRBJ1-4, the V gene TRBV18; weak D call: TRBD1 (6 bases). Trimming cost V 0 bases and J 6 bases, with 11 bases left between them. CDR1 KGHSH and CDR2 LQKENI come from the germline V gene. The CDR3 is made up of 15 amino acids. The CDR3 region has the DNA TGTGCCAGCTCACCACCGGGACAAGACGATGAAAAACTGTTTTTT. This encodes CASSPPGQDDEKLFF.

The chain has TRBV10-3 and TRBJ2-5, with 13 positions matching TRBD2. V shed 3 bases and J 4 bases; nucleotides not matched to a gene: 2. This CDR3 is 15 amino acids long. Germline loops: CDR1 ENHRY, CDR2 SYGVKD. The CDR3 sequence is CAISEGLAGVETQYF. In nucleotides, the CDR3 is TGTGCCATCAGTGAAGGACTAGCGGGGGTAGAGACCCAGTACTTC.

The chain couples TRBV5-5 to TRBJ2-2, with 7 bases aligning to TRBD1. Per germline, CDR1 SGHKS and CDR2 YYEKEE (reference sequence). CDR3 length: 15 amino acids. Losses at the gene ends were 3 bases for V and 5 bases for J; bases not matched to a gene: 7. CDR3 DNA: TGTGCCAGCAGCTCCATAGGGGGCAATACCGGGGAGCTGTTTTTT. Translation: CASSSIGGNTGELFF.

The chain recombines TRBV10-3 with TRBJ2-5; the D is unclear. Trimming took 2 bases from V and 5 from J, leaving 6 bases between them. This CDR3 comprises 12 residues. CDR1 ENHRY and CDR2 SYGVKD come from the germline V gene. CDR3 sequence reads: CAISEPRETQYF. DNA for the CDR3: TGTGCCATCAGTGAGCCGCGGGAGACCCAGTACTTC.

The chain recombines TRBV7-6 with TRBJ2-7; TRBD2 aligns across 12 bases. Looked up from germline, CDR1 is SGHVS and CDR2 is FNYEAQ. V dropped 5 bases and J dropped 0; count of bases not matched to a gene: 2. The CDR3 extends over 15 amino acids. CDR3 in amino acids: CASSRTSGASYEQYF. Written as DNA, the CDR3 is TGTGCCAGCAGCCGGACTAGCGGGGCCTCCTACGAGCAGTACTTC. Full variable domain (outside the CDR3, taken from reference TRBV7-6 and TRBJ2-7): GAGVSQSPRYKVTKRGQDVALRCDPISGHVSLYWYRQALGQGPEFLTYFNYEAQQDKSGLPNDRFSAERPEGSISTLTIQRTEQRDSAMYRCASSRTSGASYEQYFGPGTRLTVT.

The chain recombines TRBV7-2 with TRBJ1-1; D remains unclear. Germline CDR1 reads SGHTA; CDR2 reads FQGNSA. V lost 5 bases, J lost 2 bases, and 9 bases lay in between. The CDR3 sequence is 13 residues long. CDR3 in amino acids: CASSKGPNTEAFF. The CDR3 bases are TGTGCCAGCAGCAAAGGCCCAAACACTGAAGCTTTCTTT.

This clone was seen only once. J is TRBJ1-1 and V is TRBV5-5, with 10 positions matching TRBD1. Germline CDR1 is SGHKS and CDR2 is YYEKEE (reference sequence). Trimming took 5 bases from V and 5 from J; bases not matched to a gene: 12. The CDR3 is 16 amino acids. The CDR3: CASRQGTGAAGTEAFF. In nucleotides, the CDR3 is TGTGCCAGCAGGCAGGGGACAGGGGCGGCCGGGACTGAAGCTTTCTTT.

The V gene is TRBV10-3, the J gene TRBJ1-1; weak D call: TRBD1 (6 bases). Trimming removed 8 bases from V and 2 bases from J, with 12 bases in between. Looked up from germline, CDR1 is ENHRY and CDR2 is SYGVKD. The length of the CDR3 is 13 residues. CDR3 residues: CAIAGQINTEAFF. The CDR3 region has the DNA TGTGCCATCGCCGGACAGATTAACACTGAAGCTTTCTTT.

The rearrangement uses TRBV4-1 and TRBJ2-1; possibly TRBD1 for D (6 bases). The CDR3 loop spans 16 amino acids. The V end was cut by 2 bases, the J end by 0 bases, with 11 bases between. CDR1 and CDR2 from the germline V gene are MGHRA and YSYEKL. CDR3 sequence: CASSQPQGSSYNEQFF. In DNA form, the CDR3 reads TGCGCCAGCAGCCAACCTCAGGGGAGCTCCTACAATGAGCAGTTCTTC.

The chain uses TRBV19 and TRBJ2-7; D is undetermined. Germline V gene data show CDR1 as LNHDA and CDR2 as SQIVND (reference sequence). The CDR3 runs to 11 residues. The ends were cut back, 10 bases at V and 4 bases at J, with 11 bases in the middle. The CDR3, as DNA: TGTGCCACGGGCTTTTCGTACGAGCAGTACTTC. Translating gives CATGFSYEQYF.

This clone came up once. The genes are TRBV7-9 and TRBJ2-5; 9 bases are shared with TRBD1. The CDR3 is 17 amino acids. Germline CDR1 SEHNR, CDR2 FQNEAQ (reference sequence). V shed 2 bases, J shed 2 bases, and the junction held 9 bases outside the gene matches. The CDR3 reads CASSLSGTGRGQETQYF. The CDR3 DNA reads as TGTGCCAGCAGCTTATCTGGGACAGGGAGAGGGCAAGAGACCCAGTACTTC. The full variable domain, in which reference TRBV7-9 and TRBJ2-5 provide the parts outside the CDR3, is DTGVSQNPRHKITKRGQNVTFRCDPISEHNRLYWYRQTLGQGPEFLTYFQNEAQLEKSRLLSDRFSAERPKGSFSTLEIQRTEQGDSAMYLCASSLSGTGRGQETQYFGPGTRLLVL.

The V call is TRBV10-3, the J call TRBJ2-7; TRBD2 aligns across 10 bases. V lost 1 base and J lost 6; bases outside the gene matches: 3. Germline V gene data show CDR1 as ENHRY and CDR2 as SYGVKD. CDR3 length equals 14 residues. CDR3 bases: TGTGCCATCAGTGAGTTGGTAGCGGGAGGCGAGCAGTACTTC. Translating gives CAISELVAGGEQYF.

V gene TRBV29-1 combines with J gene TRBJ2-1, with 7 bases that match TRBD1. The CDR3 covers 13 residues. Germline assignment: CDR1 SQVTM and CDR2 ANQGSEA. V lost 6 bases and J lost 2; bases outside the gene matches: 4. The CDR3 sequence: CSVATGTYNEQFF. DNA for the CDR3: TGCAGCGTAGCGACAGGGACCTACAATGAGCAGTTCTTC.

The chain carries TRBV18 and TRBJ2-5; perhaps TRBD2 as D (5 bases). The CDR3 contains 18 residues. The V and J ends lost 5 bases and 4 bases respectively, with 26 bases between them. The germline CDR1 and CDR2 sequences are KGHSH and LQKENI. The CDR3 DNA is TGTGCCAGCTCAGGAACCGGGATGGCTCTAAAAAGCGGAGAGACCCAGTACTTC. Amino acids: CASSGTGMALKSGETQYF.

V and J are TRBV7-9 and TRBJ2-5; D gene uncertain. Germline values: CDR1 SEHNR, CDR2 FQNEAQ (reference sequence). V was cut by 5 bases and J by 5 bases, with 15 bases left in between. The CDR3 totals 14 residues. CDR3 residues: CASSPRKTSETQYF. DNA of the CDR3: TGTGCCAGCAGCCCTCGGAAAACATCGGAGACCCAGTACTTC.

The gene calls are TRBV5-1 and TRBJ1-4; 8 bases fit TRBD1. CDR3 size: 15 residues. The germline V gene encodes CDR1 SGHRS and CDR2 YFSETQ. V gave up 4 bases and J gave up 4 bases; unmatched junction bases: 6. This CDR3 is CASSRYRGDNEKLFF. Here the CDR3 DNA reads TGCGCCAGCAGCCGTTACAGGGGGGATAATGAAAAACTGTTTTTT.

The gene calls are TRBV5-1 and TRBJ2-5, with D possibly TRBD1 on 6 matching bases. The ends were cut back, 4 bases at V and 5 bases at J, with 15 bases in the middle. This CDR3 has 14 amino acids. Germline lookup yields CDR1 SGHRS and CDR2 YFSETQ. The CDR3, as DNA: TGCGCCAGCAGCATACAGGGTCAAGGGGAGACCCAGTACTTC. It specifies CASSIQGQGETQYF.

This sequence joins TRBV5-4 and TRBJ1-4; 10 positions match TRBD1. Unmatched junction bases numbered 14, after V lost 4 bases and J lost 5 bases. The CDR3 length is 18 residues. The germline gives CDR1 SGHNT, CDR2 YYREEE (reference sequence). The CDR3 DNA follows: TGTGCCAGCAGCGGAACCGGGACAGGGGCGTCGGTGAATGAAAAACTGTTTTTT. Protein sequence: CASSGTGTGASVNEKLFF.

The V gene is TRBV19, the J gene TRBJ2-7; D unclear. There are 15 residues in the CDR3. The V end lost 5 bases, the J end lost 0 bases, and 14 bases lay between the germline ends. Germline CDR1 reads LNHDA; CDR2 reads SQIVND (reference sequence). CDR3 DNA sequence: TGTGCCAGTAGTCCCCACATGAAGGGCTCCTACGAGCAGTACTTC. Translated: CASSPHMKGSYEQYF.

The genes are TRBV6-6 and TRBJ2-6; a possible D gene is TRBD1 (5 bases). CDR3 length: 15 residues. Germline V gene lookup returns CDR1 MNHNY and CDR2 SVGAGI (reference sequence). V lost 5 bases to trimming and J lost 1 base, with 9 bases between them. CDR3 residues: CASSQGVSGANVLTF. CDR3 bases: TGTGCCAGCAGTCAAGGGGTGTCTGGGGCCAACGTCCTGACTTTC.

This sequence joins TRBV5-1 and TRBJ1-1, with D maybe TRBD1 (6 bases). Deletions cut 2 bases from V and 1 base from J, with 9 bases between. Germline CDR1 is SGHRS and CDR2 is YFSETQ. The CDR3 extends over 14 amino acids. CDR3 in amino acids: CASSLRTENTEAFF. DNA for the CDR3: TGCGCCAGCAGCTTAAGGACAGAGAACACTGAAGCTTTCTTT.

The rearrangement links TRBV2 to TRBJ1-5; tentative D call: TRBD1 (6 bases). CDR1 and CDR2 from the germline V gene are SNHLY and FYNNEI. The V end was cut by 7 bases, the J end by 5 bases, with 15 bases between. The CDR3 runs 14 residues. The CDR3 loop is CASTGGGLDQPQHF. The CDR3 DNA reads as TGTGCCAGCACCGGAGGGGGATTAGATCAGCCCCAGCATTTT.

The chain recombines TRBV9 with TRBJ2-5; D is unclear. With 3 bases removed from V and 5 bases from J, the gap between germline ends came to 14 bases. CDR1 and CDR2 from the germline V gene are SGDLS and YYNGEE. The CDR3 is 14 amino acids. As DNA, the CDR3 is TGTGCCAGCAGCGCCCGCCTCCCTGATGAGACCCAGTACTTC. It translates to CASSARLPDETQYF. The full variable domain, rest sourced from reference TRBV9 and TRBJ2-5, is DSGVTQTPKHLITATGQRVTLRCSPRSGDLSVYWYQQSLDQGLQFLIQYYNGEERAKGNILERFSAQQFPDLHSELNLSSLELGDSALYFCASSARLPDETQYFGPGTRLLVL.

The rearrangement joins TRBV5-1 to TRBJ1-2; tentatively, D is TRBD1 (5 bases). CDR3 length: 14 residues. Germline assignment: CDR1 SGHRS and CDR2 YFSETQ. V dropped 1 base and J dropped 6 bases, with 13 bases sitting between them. The CDR3 spells CASSLPEGVDGYTF. The CDR3 DNA sequence: TGCGCCAGCAGCTTGCCAGAAGGGGTCGATGGCTACACCTTC.

The gene calls are TRBV6-1 and TRBJ1-2; perhaps TRBD1 as D (6 bases). This CDR3 has 15 residues. Germline-derived CDR1 and CDR2 are MNHNS and SASEGT. V gave up 4 bases and J gave up 5 bases, with 17 bases separating them. CDR3 residues: CASSGGPQGWYGYTF. DNA of the CDR3: TGTGCCAGCAGTGGCGGGCCACAGGGTTGGTATGGCTACACCTTC.

The chain has TRBV5-1 and TRBJ1-4, with TRBD1 identical over 8 bases. The length of the CDR3 is 14 residues. CDR1 is SGHRS, CDR2 YFSETQ, per germline. V dropped 3 bases and J dropped 8; count of bases not matched to a gene: 6. CDR3 DNA sequence: TGCGCCAGCAGCTCCGGACAGGGTGCCGAAAAACTGTTTTTT. The encoded protein is CASSSGQGAEKLFF.